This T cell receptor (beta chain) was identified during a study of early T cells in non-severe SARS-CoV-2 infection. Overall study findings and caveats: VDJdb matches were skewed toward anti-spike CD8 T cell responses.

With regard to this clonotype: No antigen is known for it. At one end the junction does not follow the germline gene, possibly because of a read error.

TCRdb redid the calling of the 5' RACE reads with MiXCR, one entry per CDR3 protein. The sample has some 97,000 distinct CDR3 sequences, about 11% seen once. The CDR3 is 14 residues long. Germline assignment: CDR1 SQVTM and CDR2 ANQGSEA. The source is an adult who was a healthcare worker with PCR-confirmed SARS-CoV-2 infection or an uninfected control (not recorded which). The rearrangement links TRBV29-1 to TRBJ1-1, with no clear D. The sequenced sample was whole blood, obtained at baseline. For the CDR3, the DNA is TGCAGCATTGATAAATGGGTTACGAACACTGAAGCTTTCTTT. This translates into CSIDKWVTNTEAFF.